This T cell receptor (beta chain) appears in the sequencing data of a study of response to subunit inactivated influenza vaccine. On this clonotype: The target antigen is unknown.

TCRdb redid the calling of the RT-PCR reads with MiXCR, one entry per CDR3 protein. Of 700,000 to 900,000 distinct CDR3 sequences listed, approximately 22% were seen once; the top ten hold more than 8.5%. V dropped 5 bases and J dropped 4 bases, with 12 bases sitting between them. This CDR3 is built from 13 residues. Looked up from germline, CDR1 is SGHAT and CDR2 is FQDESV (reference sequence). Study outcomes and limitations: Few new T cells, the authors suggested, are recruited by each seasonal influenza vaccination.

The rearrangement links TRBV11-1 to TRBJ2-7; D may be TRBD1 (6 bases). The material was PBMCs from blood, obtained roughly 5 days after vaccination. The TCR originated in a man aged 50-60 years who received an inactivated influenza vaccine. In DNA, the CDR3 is TGTGCCAGCAGCACACGACAGGAATACGAGCAGTACTTC. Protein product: CASSTRQEYEQYF.